The sequence of this T cell receptor (beta chain) was determined in a study of blood T cell repertoires in COVID-19. Study at large: Some COVID-19 samples were acute and others convalescent; all came from the United States, Italy and Spain. T cells, B-cell-depleted T cells, or PBMCs supplied cDNA or gDNA.

Unmatched junction bases numbered 10, after V lost 0 bases and J lost 4 bases. This CDR3 is built from 17 residues. Germline V gene data show CDR1 as SEHNR and CDR2 as FQNEAQ (reference sequence). In the original workflow: Reference gene primer amplification yielded estimated nucleated cell counts. Using immunoSEQ multiplex PCR, the repertoire was profiled, and TCRdb retains in-frame clones only, with some absent. Clone size and the V and J calls come from that table; the DNA yielded D and trimming. The sample holds 57,000 or so clones; approximately 80% are singletons and the top ten take 5% to 6%. Sequencing was performed on peripheral blood. V is TRBV7-9 and J is TRBJ2-7; TRBD1 matches 9 bases. This TCR was recovered from a man aged 70 or older with acute or convalescent COVID-19. The CDR3 protein is CASSLALSGQGAYEQYF. CDR3 nucleotides: TGTGCCAGCAGCTTAGCGCTCTCGGGACAGGGTGCATACGAGCAGTACTTC.